This is a list of T cell receptor beta chains from one sample in a study of OX40 agonist ivuxolimab in advanced cancers. Sequencing used immunoSEQ multiplex PCR; TCRdb keeps in-frame clones, though not all of them. The repertoire holds approximately 22,000 clones, with more than 75% as singletons. The sequencing used CD4+ or CD8+ T cells sorted from blood, collected in a trial of the OX40 agonist ivuxolimab. These receptors all stem from an adult with an advanced solid tumor such as melanoma, head and neck, liver or kidney cancer. The CDR3 runs from the conserved cysteine through the conserved F or W. D genes are given only for firm matches. Not every row has a clone size; where given, it reads once, few, many or a size class.

cdr3_nt,cdr3_aa,d_call,j_call,v_call,clone_size
TGCGCCAGCAGCTTTCAAGGGAATGAGCAGTTCTTC,CASSFQGNEQFF,NA,TRBJ2-1,TRBV5-1,NA
TGTGCCAGCAGTTTATATACAGGAGGAGGCTATGGCTACACCTTC,CASSLYTGGGYGYTF,NA,TRBJ1-2,TRBV28,NA
TGCGCCAGCAGCTTGTGGACAGGAGATACGCAGTATTTT,CASSLWTGDTQYF,TRBD1,TRBJ2-3,TRBV5-1,NA
TGTGCCAGCAGCACCAAGGGGGGAGGGAACCCCCAGCATTTT,CASSTKGGGNPQHF,NA,TRBJ1-5,TRBV5-4,NA
TGTGCCTGGAGTGCCTCGTTAGGCGGGGGCTACACCTTC,CAWSASLGGGYTF,NA,TRBJ1-2,TRBV30,NA
TGTGCCAGCAGCTTCGCGGGGGCCTACGAGCAGTACTTC,CASSFAGAYEQYF,TRBD2,TRBJ2-7,TRBV5-5,NA
TGTGCCAGCAGCACCGGGAATCGAAACACCATATATTTT,CASSTGNRNTIYF,NA,TRBJ1-3,TRBV6-1,once
TGTGCCAGCAGCCGCTCCGGGACTAGCAGGACGTTAGCCAAAAACATTCAGTACTTC,CASSRSGTSRTLAKNIQYF,TRBD2,TRBJ2-4,TRBV5-6,NA
TGTGCCAGCAGCCCCTGGGGACTAGCGGGGACCCAAGAGACCCAGTACTTC,CASSPWGLAGTQETQYF,TRBD2,TRBJ2-5,TRBV9,NA
TGTGCCAGCAGCTTATCGGAAGAGCAGTACTTC,CASSLSEEQYF,NA,TRBJ2-7,TRBV7-9,NA
TGTGCCAGCAGCTTAAGTGGGCCCCAGCATTTT,CASSLSGPQHF,NA,TRBJ1-5,TRBV7-9,NA
TGTGCCAGCAGTATAGCGGGGGACCATTCCTACGAGCAGTACTTC,CASSIAGDHSYEQYF,TRBD2,TRBJ2-7,TRBV6-1,NA
TGTGCCAGCAGCTCCACCACAGGAGAGACCCAGTACTTC,CASSSTTGETQYF,NA,TRBJ2-5,TRBV27,few